The T cell receptor (beta chain) described here comes from a study of PD-1 blockade in classical Hodgkin lymphoma. Time point reported: cycle 4 day 1 (C4D1), after 6 weeks of nivolumab. All patients relapsed after autologous stem cell transplantation, and brentuximab vedotin exposure varied. Classifying best responses yielded complete response, partial response or progressive disease. Libraries were prepared by immunoSEQ multiplex PCR; TCRdb keeps only in-frame clonotypes and omits some of them. The sample has over 25,000 clones, under 75% seen once. The table lists this clone with a few counts. The CDR3 runs to 16 residues. V was pared by 7 bases and J by 4 bases, with 23 bases between. CDR1 and CDR2 (germline): SEHNR, FQNEAQ (reference sequence).

The rearrangement uses TRBV7-9 and TRBJ2-7; no reliable D call. This sample comprised peripheral blood mononuclear cells (PBMCs), obtained before the fourth cycle of nivolumab. The clonotype was recovered from a human donor with classical Hodgkin lymphoma. The CDR3 sequence: CASTKVGGRSEYEQYF. CDR3 bases: TGTGCCAGCACCAAAGTAGGTGGTCGAAGCGAGTACGAGCAGTACTTC.